What follows are 20 T cell receptor beta chains derived from one specimen sequenced in a study of T cell responses to AZD1222 COVID-19 vaccine. TCRdb's table, derived via immunoSEQ multiplex PCR, lists solely in-frame clones and lacks some. The sample contains approximately 110,000 clones, 89% of which appear only once. The specimen was peripheral blood, collected on day 0 of AZD1222 vaccination. Receptors were obtained from an adult in good health.

This chain links TRBV11-2 with TRBJ2-3; weak D call: TRBD2 (5 bases). The CDR3 has 15 amino acids. V shed 7 bases and J shed 4 bases, with 18 bases lying between them. CDR1 and CDR2 from the germline V gene are SGHAT and FQNNGV. The CDR3 is CASTSRGSLADTQYF. The CDR3, as DNA: TGTGCCAGCACCTCACGGGGATCCTTAGCAGATACGCAGTATTTT. Filled out from reference TRBV11-2 and TRBJ2-3, the complete variable domain reads EAGVAQSPRYKIIEKRQSVAFWCNPISGHATLYWYQQILGQGPKLLIQFQNNGVVDDSQLPKDRFSAERLKGVDSTLKIQPAKLEDSAVYLCASTSRGSLADTQYFGPGTRLTVL.

This chain joins TRBV6-1 and TRBJ2-1; 9 nucleotides agree with TRBD1. Germline CDR1 is MNHNS and CDR2 is SASEGT. V was clipped by 3 bases and J by 6 bases; unmatched bases: 9. The CDR3 runs 16 residues. The CDR3 DNA reads as TGTGCCAGCAGTGACCCGACAGGGGGACCTACCAATGAGCAGTTCTTC. Translating it yields CASSDPTGGPTNEQFF.

In its sample, this clone was seen once. This chain connects TRBV7-2 to TRBJ2-7; D unresolved. V shed 5 bases and J shed 2 bases, with 19 bases lying between them. The CDR3 length is 16 residues. The V gene's germline CDR1 is SGHTA and CDR2 FQGNSA. CDR3 in DNA: TGTGCCAGCAGCCCACGCCCCGGGCCCCTACCCTACGAGCAGTACTTC. Protein product: CASSPRPGPLPYEQYF.

The gene calls are TRBV19 and TRBJ1-5; D not resolved. Germline assignment: CDR1 LNHDA and CDR2 SQIVND (reference sequence). CDR3 length equals 15 residues. V shed 2 bases and J shed 4 bases, with 12 bases lying between them. CDR3: CASSIRGRGNQPQHF. The CDR3 DNA reads as TGTGCCAGTAGTATACGTGGTCGGGGAAATCAGCCCCAGCATTTT.

The chain recombines TRBV19 with TRBJ1-6; a possible D gene is TRBD1 (6 bases). The CDR3 contains 14 residues. Germline loops: CDR1 LNHDA, CDR2 SQIVND (reference sequence). Trimming left V 3 bases short and J 8 bases short, with 11 bases between. In DNA, the CDR3 is TGTGCCAGTAGTATTTCAGGGGAGGATTCACCCCTCCACTTT. Translating it yields CASSISGEDSPLHF.

This chain links TRBV6-2 or TRBV6-3 with TRBJ1-4; D is uncertain. The V end was cut by 4 bases, the J end by 11 bases, with 17 bases between. Germline values: CDR1 MNHEY, CDR2 SVGEGT. The CDR3 sequence is 14 residues long. The CDR3 bases are TGTGCCAGCAGTTCCCCACTTACTGATTTGAAACTGTTTTTT. As protein: CASSSPLTDLKLFF.

The chain is built from TRBV5-6 and TRBJ2-4, with D tentatively TRBD1 or TRBD2 (5 bases each). This CDR3 contains 14 residues. V was pared by 2 bases and J by 4 bases, with 10 bases between. Per germline, CDR1 SGHDT and CDR2 YYEEEE. The CDR3 here is CASSLGGTKNIQYF. The CDR3 DNA is TGTGCCAGCAGCTTAGGTGGGACGAAAAACATTCAGTACTTC.

This clone has only one observation. The chain links TRBV7-2 to TRBJ1-5; no firm D call. Trimming pared 4 bases from V and 5 bases from J, leaving 9 bases between. CDR1 and CDR2 from the germline V gene are SGHTA and FQGNSA. This CDR3 comprises 13 residues. The chain's CDR3 is CASSSENYQPQHF. Here the CDR3 DNA reads TGTGCCAGCAGCTCCGAGAACTATCAGCCCCAGCATTTT.

The CDR3 nucleotides are TGTGCCAGCGGATGGGACAGCCAAGAGACCCAGTACTTC. Its translation is CASGWDSQETQYF. This chain links TRBV25-1 with TRBJ2-5; 7 bases fit TRBD1. Germline lookup yields CDR1 MGHDK and CDR2 SYGVNS. The ends lost 8 bases at V and 1 base at J; junction bases unmatched: 4. This CDR3 is built from 13 residues.

CDR3 sequence: CASSFGGAGTDTQYF. In nucleotides, the CDR3 is TGTGCCAGCAGCTTCGGCGGGGCCGGCACAGATACGCAGTATTTT. The V call is TRBV11-1, the J call TRBJ2-3, with TRBD2 as a possible D gene (6 bases). The CDR3 is 15 amino acids. Germline V gives CDR1 SGHAT, CDR2 FQDESV (reference sequence). Trimming removed 3 bases from V and 1 base from J, with 11 bases in between.

J is TRBJ1-1 and V is TRBV6-5; perhaps TRBD1 as D (5 bases). Trimming cost V 5 bases and J 1 base, with 8 bases left between them. The CDR3 contains 13 residues. The germline gives CDR1 MNHEY, CDR2 SVGAGI. The CDR3 DNA sequence: TGTGCCAGCAGTACGACAGCGAACACTGAAGCTTTCTTT. The encoded protein is CASSTTANTEAFF.

The chain recombines TRBV5-1 with TRBJ2-7; a weak D match, TRBD2 (5 bases). Trimming left V 0 bases short and J 2 bases short, with 9 bases between. The CDR3 runs to 14 residues. Germline V CDR1 and CDR2: SGHRS, YFSETQ. For the CDR3, the DNA is TGCGCCAGCAGCTTGGGGACTGTTACCTACGAGCAGTACTTC. It translates to CASSLGTVTYEQYF.

The chain carries TRBV7-2 and TRBJ1-1; no clear D gene. The CDR3 sequence is 14 residues long. Looked up from germline, CDR1 is SGHTA and CDR2 is FQGNSA. V lost 0 bases to trimming and J lost 0 bases, with 5 bases between them. This CDR3 reads CASSLARLNTEAFF. The CDR3 nucleotides are TGTGCCAGCAGCTTAGCCAGGCTGAACACTGAAGCTTTCTTT.

This sequence joins TRBV5-6 and TRBJ1-3; 8 positions match TRBD1. This CDR3 comprises 15 residues. The germline CDR1 and CDR2 sequences are SGHDT and YYEEEE. V gave up 4 bases and J gave up 11 bases; unmatched junction bases: 14. The DNA of the CDR3 is TGTGCCAGCAGCCCCGGTCCCGGGACAGGAGTGGCCATATATTTT. This sequence encodes CASSPGPGTGVAIYF.

The chain joins TRBV4-1 to TRBJ2-3, with TRBD2 matching 7 bases. CDR3 length: 17 residues. Trimming at V came to 2 bases and at J to 1 base, leaving 9 bases not matched to a gene. The germline V gene has CDR1 MGHRA and CDR2 YSYEKL. CDR3 nucleotide sequence: TGCGCCAGCAGCCAATTGTTGGGCGGGAGCGGCACAGATACGCAGTATTTT. It yields the protein CASSQLLGGSGTDTQYF.

By sample share, this clone is medium-sized. The chain carries TRBV21-1 and TRBJ2-2; the tabulated D call, TRBD2, remains unverified against the DNA. TRBV21-1 corresponds to a pseudogene. The CDR3 spans 14 residues. CDR3 sequence reads: CASSCRRVTGELFF. The CDR3 DNA reads as TGTGCCAGCAGTTGTAGGCGGGTCACCGGGGAGCTGTTTTTT.

CDR3 loop: CASSTRQRTYEQYF. CDR3 DNA: TGTGCCAGCAGTACCCGCCAGCGGACCTACGAGCAGTACTTC. V usage is TRBV6-2 or TRBV6-3 and J usage is TRBJ2-7; maybe TRBD2 (5 bases). CDR3 length: 14 amino acids. Germline loops: CDR1 MNHEY, CDR2 SVGEGT. V lost 5 bases to trimming and J lost 2 bases, with 13 bases between them.

The chain has TRBV12-3 or TRBV12-4 and TRBJ2-2; D is unclear. The CDR3 sequence is 12 residues long. The V and J ends lost 4 bases and 4 bases respectively, with 4 bases between them. The CDR3 loop is CASSYITGELFF. CDR3 bases: TGTGCCAGCAGTTACATCACCGGGGAGCTGTTTTTT.

DNA of the CDR3: TGCGCCAGCAGTCAAGCGAAACAGGGGGAGAATCAGCCCCAGCATTTT. Translated: CASSQAKQGENQPQHF. V and J are TRBV23-1 and TRBJ1-5; 8 nucleotides align to TRBD1. TRBV23-1 is sorted into the ORF group, with uncertain function. V lost 2 bases to trimming and J lost 4 bases; unmatched junction nucleotides: 7. The CDR3 has 16 amino acids.

The chain links TRBV21-1 to TRBJ1-5; TRBD1 was called by the table and not checked on the DNA. TRBV21-1 is a pseudogene segment. The CDR3 totals 18 residues. The CDR3 reads CASSKPVWTGGVEQPQHF. The CDR3 bases are TGTGCCAGCAGCAAACCGGTTTGGACAGGGGGTGTTGAACAGCCCCAGCATTTT.